This section outlines one T cell receptor beta chain sequence together with its context. Antigen: not known. These data are taken from a study of long-term antiretroviral therapy in people with HIV. The libraries were made with immunoSEQ v3.0 at survey level. TCRdb's copy holds only in-frame clones and misses some; the assay was immunoSEQ multiplex PCR. This table holds about 24,000 clones, 90% to 95% found once. General study findings and limits: Post-ART diversity increased but stayed below transplant donor controls. No data on ART adherence, viral resistance or therapy changes. Clonal expansions arising prior to ART prevailed in the repertoire at every time point. Blood sampling spanned 2004 to 2017, possibly under older ART regimens.

Sequencing was performed on unsorted PBMCs, taken about 5 years after starting antiretroviral therapy. This clonotype originated in a woman aged 45 to 65 with HIV.

CDR3 in DNA: TGCGCCAGCAGTCCACAAGCGCCGGGACAGAACACTGAAGCTTTCTTT. This codes for CASSPQAPGQNTEAFF. This sequence joins TRBV5-1 and TRBJ1-1, with a tentative D call TRBD1 (6 bases). Deletions cut 5 bases from V and 1 base from J, with 18 bases between. The CDR3 sequence is 16 residues long. Germline V gene data show CDR1 as SGHRS and CDR2 as YFSETQ.